These T cell receptor beta chains were read from a single sample in a study of blood T cells in healthy people across ages. TCRdb itself ran the 5' RACE reads through MiXCR, one entry per CDR3 protein. The sample holds around 780,000 distinct CDR3 sequences, around 50% seen once. Sequences were obtained from blood. These receptors originate from a man aged 35 to 55 in good health. CDR3s include the opening cysteine and the closing phenylalanine or tryptophan. The D gene is left open where the match is weak. Only part of the rows carry a size: once, few, many, or a class if the clone is expanded.

>TRBV14|TRBJ2-7|-|-
TGTGCCAGCAGCAGACAGAATATTGGCGAGCAGTACTTC
CASSRQNIGEQYF
>TRBV7-9|TRBJ2-5|-|TRBD2
TGTGCCAGCAGCTCCATCGGGTCAGCGGGGGAAGAGACCCAGTACTTC
CASSSIGSAGEETQYF
>TRBV5-1|TRBJ2-3|-|TRBD2
TGCGCCAGCAGCTTAGCAGCGGGGCAAGATACGCAGTATTTT
CASSLAAGQDTQYF
>TRBV7-9|TRBJ2-1|few|-
TGTGCCAGCAGCTCTGACCGGGGGGCTCAGTACAATGAGCAGTTCTTC
CASSSDRGAQYNEQFF
>TRBV28|TRBJ1-2|-|-
TGTGCCAGCAGTTTTTTGACCAAACCTAATAACTATGGCTACACCTTC
CASSFLTKPNNYGYTF
>TRBV9|TRBJ2-7|-|TRBD2
TGTGCCAGCAGCCCGAAGGGACTAGGAAGCTCCTACAATGAGCAGTACTTC
CASSPKGLGSSYNEQYF
>TRBV5-1|TRBJ2-7|-|-
TGCGCCAGCAGCTTGGCACAGGGTATCAAGGCCTACGAGCAGTACTTC
CASSLAQGIKAYEQYF
>TRBV11-2|TRBJ2-1|-|TRBD2
TGTGCCAGCAGCTTAGTGTTGGGTATGGATAGCGGGAGGGCCTCCTACAATGAGCAGTTCTTC
CASSLVLGMDSGRASYNEQFF
>TRBV10-3|TRBJ2-3|-|TRBD2
TGTGCCATCATGCGGGCTAGCGGTTCCACAGATACGCAGTATTTT
CAIMRASGSTDTQYF
>TRBV3-1|TRBJ2-4|-|TRBD2
TGTGCCAGCAGCCAAGAACCGGGGGGTGGCTCTAAAAACATTCAGTACTTC
CASSQEPGGGSKNIQYF
>TRBV20-1|TRBJ2-7|-|TRBD1
TGCAGTGCTCCGGACAGGGGGCTTTACGAGCAGTACTTC
CSAPDRGLYEQYF
>TRBV4-2|TRBJ2-4|few|-
TGTGCCAGCAGCCAACAGATGGGGAACATTCAGTACTTC
CASSQQMGNIQYF
>TRBV9|TRBJ2-7|-|TRBD2
TGTGCCAGCAGCGTAGGTACCTCCCCTAGCGGGACGATCGACGAGCGGTACTTC
CASSVGTSPSGTIDERYF
>TRBV5-8|TRBJ2-5|few|-
TGTGCCAGCAGCTTTTTATCGCGAGAGACCCAGTACTTC
CASSFLSRETQYF
>TRBV28|TRBJ2-3|-|-
TGTGCCAGCAGCCCAAGCGAGGATACGCAGTATTTT
CASSPSEDTQYF
>TRBV6-2/TRBV6-3|TRBJ1-1|-|-
TGTGCCACCAAAATGGGACCAGAGGCTTTCTTT
CATKMGPEAFF
>TRBV21-1|TRBJ1-2|-|-
TGTGCCAGCAGCAAAGTATTACAGGGAAAGCAAGGAGACTATGGCTACACCTTC
CASSKVLQGKQGDYGYTF
>TRBV20-1|TRBJ2-5|-|TRBD2
TGCAGTGCGGGCGTCGGGACTACCAAAGAGACCCGGTACTTC
CSAGVGTTKETRYF
>TRBV4-1|TRBJ2-7|-|-
TGCGCCAGCAGCCAACTAGTCTTGTACGAGCAGTACTTC
CASSQLVLYEQYF
>TRBV20-1|TRBJ2-3|-|-
TGCAGTGCCATTCTAGACGGCCCAGATACGCAGTATTTT
CSAILDGPDTQYF
>TRBV9|TRBJ2-5|-|TRBD1
TGTGCCAGCAGCGTAGCTACCCAAACAGGGGGGTTAAGGGAGACCCAGTACTTC
CASSVATQTGGLRETQYF
>TRBV7-2|TRBJ2-3|-|-
TGTGCCAGCAGCCCAAGGGGAGTACAGGGGGGGGATACGCAGTATTTT
CASSPRGVQGGDTQYF
>TRBV3-1|TRBJ2-5|-|-
TGTGCCAGCAGCCAAGTGGGCGGCGGGCGGGAGACCCAGTACTTC
CASSQVGGGRETQYF
>TRBV29-1|TRBJ2-1|-|-
TGCAGCGGGGGGGATAACAATGAGCAGTTCTTC
CSGGDNNEQFF
>TRBV24-1|TRBJ2-3|-|-
TGTGCCACCAGTGACCTAGATACGCAGTATTTT
CATSDLDTQYF
>TRBV11-2|TRBJ1-2|once|TRBD1
TGTGCCAGCAGCTTAGCTTCATCAGGGACAGGGACTTCCTATGGCTACACCTTC
CASSLASSGTGTSYGYTF
>TRBV6-2/TRBV6-3|TRBJ2-1|-|TRBD2
TGTGCCAGCAGGGGGGGAGGGAGGGACTACAATGAGCAGTTCTTC
CASRGGGRDYNEQFF
>TRBV24-1|TRBJ2-5|-|-
TGTGCCACCAGTGATTCGGACCGCCCGTGGACCCAGTACTTC
CATSDSDRPWTQYF
>TRBV7-9|TRBJ1-1|few|-
TGTGCCAGCCGAAGGGCGGGGAACACTGAAGCTTTCTTT
CASRRAGNTEAFF
>TRBV20-1|TRBJ2-3|-|-
TGCAGTGCTAGAGATTTCATCCGAACCGTTGATACGCAGTATTTT
CSARDFIRTVDTQYF
>TRBV20-1|TRBJ2-1|-|-
TGCAGTGCTAGTGGGGCCTACCCCAATGAGCAGTTCTTC
CSASGAYPNEQFF
>TRBV18|TRBJ2-7|-|-
TGTGCCAGCTCACCACCGGGTTTGGGTTACTACGAGCAGTACTTC
CASSPPGLGYYEQYF
>TRBV20-1|TRBJ2-5|few|-
TGCAGTGCTACGATCGGACCCGCCCCCCAAGAGACCCAGTACTTC
CSATIGPAPQETQYF
>TRBV20-1|TRBJ1-2|-|TRBD1
TGCAGTGCTACAAGCGGGGACAGGAGCTATGGCTACACCTTC
CSATSGDRSYGYTF
>TRBV28|TRBJ2-2|-|-
TGTGCCAGCAGCTGGGGGCAGGGAATGAACACCGGGGAGCTGTTTTTT
CASSWGQGMNTGELFF
>TRBV5-5|TRBJ1-2|-|-
TGTGCCAGCAGCTTGGCGTGGACTAGTGGGGATGGCTACACCTTC
CASSLAWTSGDGYTF
>TRBV28|TRBJ2-3|-|-
TGTGCCAGCAGTCACCGGGACATTCACACAGATACGCAGTATTTT
CASSHRDIHTDTQYF
>TRBV11-2|TRBJ2-5|few|-
TGTGCCAGCAGTCCCAGGGCAGGGGCCCAAGAGACCCAGTACTTC
CASSPRAGAQETQYF
>TRBV5-1|TRBJ2-7|-|-
TGCGCCAGCAGCTGGGCCGGTGGGCAGGCTGCCTACGAGCAGTACTTC
CASSWAGGQAAYEQYF
>TRBV29-1|TRBJ2-1|-|TRBD1
TGCAGCGTCAGACCGACAGGGTCGGGTGAGCAGTTCTTC
CSVRPTGSGEQFF
>TRBV27|TRBJ1-2|-|-
TGTGCCAGCAGTTCCTGGACGGCCTCGAGTTGCACCTTC
CASSSWTASSCTF
>TRBV7-2|TRBJ2-1|many|-
TGTGCCAGCCACAGTTACAATGAGCAGTTCTTC
CASHSYNEQFF
>TRBV12-3/TRBV12-4|TRBJ2-7|once|TRBD2
TGTGCCAGCAAGCTTGTAGGGACTAGCGGGAGGGTGTACTTC
CASKLVGTSGRVYF
>TRBV29-1|TRBJ2-1|-|-
TGCAGCGTTGAGAGGCAGCGGGCTTACAATGAGCAGTTCTTC
CSVERQRAYNEQFF
>TRBV4-2|TRBJ2-1|-|TRBD1
TGTGCCAGCAGCCAAGATTCGCCGACAGGGGGCCGAGCTAATGAGCAGTTCTTC
CASSQDSPTGGRANEQFF
>TRBV14|TRBJ1-1|-|-
TGTGCCAGCAGCCAAGTCAGACAGAGCACTGAAGCTTTCTTT
CASSQVRQSTEAFF
>TRBV7-6|TRBJ2-3|-|-
TGTGCCAGCAGGGAGATAGAAGTCCGCGGGTGGGATACGCAGTATTTT
CASREIEVRGWDTQYF
>TRBV14|TRBJ2-2|few|TRBD1
TGTGCCAGCAGTCCCGACAGGGTCACCGGGGAGCTGTTTTTT
CASSPDRVTGELFF
>TRBV7-3|TRBJ2-2|-|TRBD2
TGTGCCAGCAGCCCCATGACTAGCTCCGGGGAGCTGTTTTTT
CASSPMTSSGELFF
>TRBV12-3/TRBV12-4|TRBJ1-5|few|TRBD1
TGTGCCAGCAGTAACCAGGGGGCGGCCAATCAGCCCCAGCATTTT
CASSNQGAANQPQHF
>TRBV27|TRBJ1-1|-|-
TGTGCCAGCAACGGTGGGGTGAACACTGAAGCTTTCTTT
CASNGGVNTEAFF
>TRBV6-1|TRBJ1-4|-|-
TGTGCCAGCAGAACCCCTGAAGGGGATGAAAAACTGTTTTTT
CASRTPEGDEKLFF
>TRBV20-1|TRBJ2-7|-|-
TGCAGTGCTAGCAGGCCCGGGACCTACGAGCAGTACTTC
CSASRPGTYEQYF